This T cell receptor (beta chain) was profiled in a study of CD8 T cell repertoires and HIV-1 epitope variants. For the study at large: Controls included no peptide, Ebola AY9 epitope, and a CMV, EBV, flu pool. An uncultured baseline aliquot held 1M T cells.

Germline V lookup: CDR1 LNHDA, CDR2 SQIVND (reference sequence). This CDR3 is 13 amino acids long. V was pared by 1 base and J by 1 base, with 4 bases between. TCR beta CDR3 was sequenced at survey depth on immunoSEQ. Assay: immunoSEQ multiplex PCR; the TCRdb copy retains only in-frame clones and omits some. Here the sample spans about 5,000 clones, roughly two thirds being singletons. A word on this clone: No antigen is known for it.

This chain connects TRBV19 to TRBJ1-1, with no clear D. The source of this sequence is a male donor with HIV. Sequenced input: cultured CD8+ T cells derived from PBMCs. CDR3 in amino acids: CASSIVTNTEAFF. The CDR3 DNA follows: TGTGCCAGTAGTATAGTGACGAACACTGAAGCTTTCTTT.